The T cell receptor beta chain described here comes from a study of blood T cells in healthy people across ages. Study findings and constraints: Comparison with aged donors showed that long-lived donors had more naive CD4+ cells and higher diversity.

All donors came from Russia, were Caucasian and healthy, and spanned ages about 6 to 100. Every sample yielded at least 6.5 million isolated PBMCs. A second about 6 to 12 cycle PCR used barcoded and J-beta primers. TCRdb processed the 5' RACE reads anew with MiXCR; each CDR3 protein has one entry. The profile shows 800,000 or so distinct CDR3 sequences, about 47% of them singletons. About this clonotype: No antigen is known for it.

The CDR3 has 19 residues. Germline V gives CDR1 MNHEY, CDR2 SVGEGT. The V and J ends lost 0 bases and 0 bases, in that order; junction bases with no gene match: 4. What was sequenced was blood. This chain uses TRBV6-2 or TRBV6-3 with TRBJ2-1, with 14 bases that match TRBD2. This receptor was obtained from an elderly man in good health. DNA for the CDR3: TGTGCCAGCAGTTACTCGGGACTAGCGGGAGACGGCTCCTACAATGAGCAGTTCTTC. Its protein is CASSYSGLAGDGSYNEQFF.